The present TCR beta chain was sequenced within a study of shared clonotypes between healthy human individuals (TCRdb year 2020). In the study overall: Two women and three men aged 18 to 49 years were included in the cohort. The study deeply sequenced blood TCR repertoires of several healthy adults to estimate repertoire size and the extent of clonotype sharing between individuals. Libraries were prepared and TCR repertoires were sequenced by different laboratories using diverse techniques, in order to increase sequencing depth and limit assay-specific biases. Between about 0.8 and 9 billion PBMCs per donor were obtained by leukapheresis. Broader findings and caveats from the paper: The genetic and exposure-history diversity represented was limited by the small number of donors. Only blood was sampled, and tissue TCR repertoires likely differ from those in blood. Pairwise subsampling indicated that sequencing depth was expected to affect the degree of clonotype sharing among donors.

Notes on this clone: The antigen it recognizes is unknown. No base qualities exist here, and no much larger clone lies one base off it.

Healthy HIV-negative adults with no recently reported acute infections or vaccinations were included as donors. All donors were Caucasian adults living in Nashville, Tennessee, USA. For unsorted samples, some 90 million PBMCs were counted, and genomic DNA was extracted using the QIAamp DNA Blood Mini kit. After blood collection by leukapheresis, PBMCs were isolated using Ficoll-Histopaque density gradient centrifugation and then cryopreserved in the vapor phase of liquid nitrogen. Using the deep immunoSEQ assay, multiplex PCR amplified TCR CDR3 regions from genomic DNA. Genomic DNA extracted from each cell subset was distributed evenly over all wells of several immunoSEQ 96-well plates, and each plate served as one replicate. For unsorted PBMC, around 290 ng of genomic DNA, equivalent to tens of thousands of T cell genomes, went into each replicate PCR. Unsorted PBMC genomic DNA was sequenced across ten immunoSEQ deep assay plates. Purified libraries were quantified with a Qubit 3.0 fluorometer, sized on a Bioanalyzer 2100, and re-quantified with the KAPA Library Quantification kit. Each immunoSEQ 96-well plate was sequenced on its own single-read 150-cycle Illumina NextSeq 550 flow cell. Turning to the authors' computational methods: The immunoSEQ output contained only junctional sequences without quality scores, so filtering could not match that applied to full-length reads. To assign V/J genes and CDR3, sequences were annotated using PyIR, a Python wrapper for IgBLAST v1.9, with IMGT germline references. Reads were filtered out if the reads had weak V/J assignments (E-value above 1e-6), no CDR3, stop codons, out-of-frame junctions, or ambiguous translated residues. A V3J clonotype was defined by an identical inferred V gene, J gene, and CDR3 amino acid sequence. Percentage overlap between repertoires was calculated by dividing the number of shared unique clonotypes by the size of the smaller repertoire. Repertoire richness was assessed with RTK rarefaction, the Chao1 estimator, and Recon v2.1 estimates of unobserved clonotypes. As stored in TCRdb, this immuneACCESS dataset retains in-frame rearrangements with V and J assigned. A fraction of the clones does not appear; measured against another copy, unresolved V genes explain less than half of the discrepancy, and the remainder lacks a known reason. V and J calls and clone size are those listed in that table; D and trimming were worked out from the DNA. The sample data list approximately 510,000 clones, and about four fifths of these were observed just once. Over 10% of the sample is held by the ten biggest clonotypes.

Cut back by 5 bases and 2 bases, the V and J ends lie 10 bases apart. CDR3 length: 15 amino acids, cysteine to phenylalanine. The read is trimmed to its CDR3 DNA, 45 bases read in frame from base 1. Taken from the germline V gene, the CDR1 and CDR2 loops are MRHNA and SNTAGT. This receptor was taken from a woman aged 40 to 49 in good health. Some clones in this sample may be carry-over from other donors' samples. The sequence joins TRBV6-4 to TRBJ2-6; the D gene is possibly TRBD1, with 6 bases matching. The sample was PBMCs. Read as DNA, the sequence is TGTGCCAGCAGTTACGAGGGGGCTGGGGCCAACGTCCTGACTTTC. Translated, it gives CASSYEGAGANVLTF.